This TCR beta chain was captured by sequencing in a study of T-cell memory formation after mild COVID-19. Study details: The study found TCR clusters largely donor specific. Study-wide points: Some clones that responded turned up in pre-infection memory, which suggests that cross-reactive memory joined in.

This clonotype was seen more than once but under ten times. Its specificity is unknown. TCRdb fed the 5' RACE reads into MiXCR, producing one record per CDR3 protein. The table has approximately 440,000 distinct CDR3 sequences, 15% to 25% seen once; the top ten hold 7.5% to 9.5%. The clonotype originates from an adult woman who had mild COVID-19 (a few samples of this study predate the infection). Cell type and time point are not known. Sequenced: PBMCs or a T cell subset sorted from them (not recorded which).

The CDR3, as DNA: TGTGCCAGCAGCGACGCCCTAGCGGGCATCTACAATGAGCAGTTCTTC. Residues: CASSDALAGIYNEQFF. This rearrangement joins TRBV4-2 to TRBJ2-1, with 8 bases lining up with TRBD2. The CDR3 spans 16 residues. From germline, CDR1 is LGHNA and CDR2 YNFKEQ. Losses at the gene ends were 5 bases for V and 3 bases for J; bases not matched to a gene: 9.